This T cell receptor beta chain was sequenced in a study of cytomegalovirus exposure and HLA in healthy donors. Concerning this clone itself: What it recognizes is unknown.

Data came from immunoSEQ multiplex PCR; TCRdb stores just in-frame clones and leaves some out. The sample yields about 86,000 clones, 85% to 95% seen once. Study-wide findings and caveats: Subsequent analysis found a tendency for first-cohort TCR clusters to co-occur within the 120 or so validation repertoires.

This sequence originates from a man aged 18-30 years in good health and CMV-seronegative. Specimen: PBMCs.

CDR3: CASSEFGVPQKLFF. In nucleotides, the CDR3 is TGTGCCAGCAGTGAATTTGGAGTTCCCCAAAAACTGTTTTTT. The chain couples TRBV25-1 to TRBJ1-4, with D uncertain. CDR1 MGHDK and CDR2 SYGVNS come from the germline V gene. This CDR3 is built from 14 residues. V was clipped by 1 base and J by 9 bases, with 12 bases between them.